This T cell receptor (beta chain) stems from a study of cytomegalovirus exposure and HLA in healthy donors. Study at large: Later analysis reported that the approximately 120 validation repertoires shared the platform of the 650 to 700 first-cohort repertoires.

On this clone: The antigen remains unidentified.

Losses at the gene ends were 6 bases for V and 6 bases for J; bases not matched to a gene: 10. Germline-derived CDR1 and CDR2 are MNHEY and SVGAGI. This CDR3 has 14 amino acids. Profiled with immunoSEQ multiplex PCR; TCRdb holds only in-frame clones, not every one. The sample has 100,000 to 150,000 clones, roughly nine tenths seen once. Points from the study as a whole: Confirmation was obtained in vitro that a few CMV-associated chains are specific for CMV antigens. The majority of TCR sequences were rare, yet some public TCRs appeared in many donors. The study listed 164 cytomegalovirus-associated TCR beta chains.

The receptor was isolated from a man under 40 in good health and CMV-seronegative. Material for sequencing was PBMCs. The rearrangement joins TRBV6-5 to TRBJ1-1; 7 nucleotides agree with TRBD1. The DNA for the CDR3 is TGTGCCAGCAGAAAGACAGGGAGGAGCGCTGAAGCTTTCTTT. Its protein product is CASRKTGRSAEAFF.